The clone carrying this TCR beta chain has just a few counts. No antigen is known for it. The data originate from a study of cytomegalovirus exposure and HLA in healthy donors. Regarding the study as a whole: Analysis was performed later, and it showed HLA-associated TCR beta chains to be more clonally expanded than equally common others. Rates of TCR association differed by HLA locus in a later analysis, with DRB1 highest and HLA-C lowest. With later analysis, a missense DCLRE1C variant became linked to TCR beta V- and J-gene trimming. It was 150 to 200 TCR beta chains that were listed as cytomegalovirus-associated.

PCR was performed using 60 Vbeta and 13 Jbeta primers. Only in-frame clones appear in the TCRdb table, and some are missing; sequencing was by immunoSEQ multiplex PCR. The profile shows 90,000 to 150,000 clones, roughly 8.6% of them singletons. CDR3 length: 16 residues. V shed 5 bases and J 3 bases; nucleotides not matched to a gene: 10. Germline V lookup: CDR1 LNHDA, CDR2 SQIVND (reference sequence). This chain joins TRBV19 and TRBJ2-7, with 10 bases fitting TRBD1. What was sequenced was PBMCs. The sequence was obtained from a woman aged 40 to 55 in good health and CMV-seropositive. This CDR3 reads CASSPIGDRGLYEQYF. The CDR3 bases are TGTGCCAGTAGTCCCATAGGTGACAGGGGGCTCTACGAGCAGTACTTC.